This T cell receptor (beta chain) was captured by sequencing in a study of shared clonotypes between healthy human individuals. Study-level information: CD4 naive and memory got three plates each, CD8 naive two, CD8 memory one.

The CDR3 loop spans 16 amino acids. Germline V gives CDR1 MNHEY, CDR2 SMNVEV (reference sequence). Trimming shortened V by 3 bases and J by 2 bases, and 16 bases separated the two germline ends. Sequencing used immunoSEQ multiplex PCR; TCRdb keeps in-frame clones, though not all of them. The sample records roughly 220,000 clones, 65% being singletons. This clone has a handful of counts. Its antigen is still unknown. Study results and limitations: Non-shared clonotypes had lower generation probabilities than those shared by all four donors. Naive CD4 clonotypes overlapped across several donors at roughly 5.1%.

This chain links TRBV27 with TRBJ2-5; D ambiguous. This receptor was identified in a young man in good health. The sequenced material came from memory CD4+ T cells sorted from blood. The subset denotes: CD45RA-negative fraction. The CDR3 sequence: CASSFTSRRKQETQYF. The DNA for the CDR3 is TGTGCCAGCAGTTTTACGAGTCGAAGGAAACAAGAGACCCAGTACTTC.